Listed here are 13 T cell receptor beta chains from one sample, sequenced in a study of blood T cells in healthy people across ages. Then a second PCR, running about 6 to 12 cycles, was carried out with a sample-barcoded 5' primer and a J-beta primer mix. TCRdb redid the calling of the 5' RACE reads with MiXCR, one entry per CDR3 protein. The data contain about 570,000 distinct CDR3 sequences, 27% of them singletons. Sequencing was done on a sample of blood. These receptors came from a woman between 65 and 79 years old in good health.

The rearrangement links TRBV11-3 to TRBJ2-5; tentatively, D is TRBD1 (6 bases). The J call may be wrong; the DNA end is better matched by TRBJ2-1. This CDR3 is 12 amino acids long. The V gene's germline CDR1 is SGHNT and CDR2 YENEEA. The CDR3 is CASSLYRDEQFF. CDR3 in DNA: TGTGCCAGCAGCTTATACAGGGATGAGCAGTTCTTC.

On this clonotype: A much larger clone lies a single base off, so this may be a read error. This chain links TRBV6-2 or TRBV6-3 with TRBJ2-3; tentative D call: TRBD1 (6 bases). Gene TRBJ1-5 matches the end of the DNA better, so the J call may be wrong. Looked up from germline, CDR1 is MNHEY and CDR2 is SVGEGT. This CDR3 has 17 residues. CDR3 residues: CASSSFGAGGPTDTQHF. The CDR3 region has the DNA TGTGCCAGCAGTTCCTTCGGAGCGGGGGGGCCCACAGATACGCAGCATTTT.

V usage is TRBV7-2 and J usage is TRBJ2-1; 9 positions match TRBD1. The CDR3 extends over 12 amino acids. V gave up 1 base and J gave up 14 bases; unmatched junction bases: 3. The germline V gene encodes CDR1 SGHTA and CDR2 FQGNSA. CDR3 region: CASSLVGTGKFF. CDR3 nucleotide sequence: TGTGCCAGCAGCTTAGTCGGGACAGGGAAGTTCTTC.

J is TRBJ1-5 and V is TRBV6-5; D gene uncertain. The germline V gene encodes CDR1 MNHEY and CDR2 SVGAGI. Trimming pared 4 bases from V and 9 bases from J, leaving 16 bases between. The CDR3 has 14 residues. The CDR3 loop reads CASSLSGVESPQHF. Written as DNA, the CDR3 is TGTGCCAGCAGTTTATCCGGGGTAGAATCGCCCCAGCATTTT.

J is TRBJ2-5 and V is TRBV5-1, with 8 bases fitting TRBD2. The tail of the sequence fits TRBJ2-1 better, so the J call may be wrong. CDR1 SGHRS and CDR2 YFSETQ come from the germline V gene. This CDR3 contains 16 residues. CDR3 loop: CASTVYGAGAGNEQFF. As DNA, the CDR3 is TGCGCCAGCACCGTATATGGAGCGGGGGCCGGGAATGAGCAGTTCTTC.

This clonotype was observed a handful of times. The CDR3 DNA reads as TGTGCCAGCAGCCCGACAGGGGCGGAGGAAAAACTGTTTTTT. Translating it yields CASSPTGAEEKLFF. The chain employs TRBV12-3 or TRBV12-4 and TRBJ1-4; 8 nucleotides align to TRBD1. This CDR3 is 14 amino acids long. V shed 6 bases, J shed 8 bases, and the junction held 8 bases outside the gene matches.

Of note for this clonotype: A single base separates this from a much larger clone, so it may be a read error. The chain couples TRBV29-1 to TRBJ2-5; D not resolved. The DNA end is a closer match to TRBJ2-7, so the J assignment may be wrong. There are 13 residues in the CDR3. The germline CDR1 and CDR2 sequences are SQVTM and ANQGSEA. In nucleotides, the CDR3 is TGCAGCGTTGAATTTGGCGGAGCCTACGAGCAGTACTTC. Protein sequence: CSVEFGGAYEQYF.

The chain employs TRBV12-3 or TRBV12-4 and TRBJ1-2; tentative D call: TRBD1 (5 bases). Trimming took 6 bases from V and 4 from J, leaving 15 bases between them. The length of the CDR3 is 14 residues. The CDR3 here is CASRVGVDPYGYTF. The CDR3 DNA follows: TGTGCCAGCAGAGTGGGGGTTGATCCCTATGGCTACACCTTC.

The rearrangement uses TRBV2 and TRBJ1-1; perhaps TRBD1 as D (5 bases). V lost 3 bases, J lost 1 base, and 9 bases lay in between. Germline CDR1 reads SNHLY; CDR2 reads FYNNEI. The CDR3 totals 14 residues. The CDR3 region is CASSERGANTEAFF. DNA for the CDR3: TGTGCCAGCAGTGAGAGGGGTGCGAACACTGAAGCTTTCTTT. Supplemented by reference TRBV2 and TRBJ1-1, the full variable domain reads EPEVTQTPSHQVTQMGQEVILRCVPISNHLYFYWYRQILGQKVEFLVSFYNNEISEKSEIFDDQFSVERPDGSNFTLKIRSTKLEDSAMYFCASSERGANTEAFFGQGTRLTVV.

Only a few counts were recorded for this clonotype. This rearrangement joins TRBV9 to TRBJ2-3; TRBD2 matches at 10 bases. The V gene's germline CDR1 is SGDLS and CDR2 YYNGEE. The CDR3 loop spans 16 amino acids. Trimming took 0 bases from V and 1 from J; bases not matched to a gene: 2. In DNA, the CDR3 is TGTGCCAGCAGCGTAGAGAGCGGGGGGGGCACAGATACGCAGTATTTT. This sequence encodes CASSVESGGGTDTQYF. The full variable domain, its missing parts supplied by reference TRBV9 and TRBJ2-3, is DSGVTQTPKHLITATGQRVTLRCSPRSGDLSVYWYQQSLDQGLQFLIQYYNGEERAKGNILERFSAQQFPDLHSELNLSSLELGDSALYFCASSVESGGGTDTQYFGPGTRLTVL.

V and J are TRBV29-1 and TRBJ2-1, with D perhaps matching TRBD1 (6 bases). In germline, CDR1 is SQVTM, CDR2 ANQGSEA. CDR3 size: 16 residues. Deletions cut 5 bases from V and 0 bases from J, with 17 bases between. The CDR3 loop is CSVTINRASSYNEQFF. The CDR3 region has the DNA TGCAGCGTTACTATCAACAGGGCGAGCTCCTACAATGAGCAGTTCTTC.

This clonotype was counted between two and nine times. The genes are TRBV10-3 and TRBJ2-5; D is perhaps TRBD1 (5 bases). Matching the DNA end better, TRBJ2-7 makes the J call doubtful. This CDR3 is built from 12 residues. Germline values: CDR1 ENHRY, CDR2 SYGVKD. As DNA, the CDR3 is TGTGCCACCCAGACAGCCTCCTACGAGCAGTACTTC. Amino acids: CATQTASYEQYF.

This clonotype has just a few counts. The rearrangement links TRBV6-6 to TRBJ1-2; D gene uncertain. This CDR3 region has 14 residues. Germline CDR1 is MNHNY and CDR2 is SVGAGI (reference sequence). The V and J ends lost 2 bases and 4 bases respectively, with 11 bases between them. The CDR3 region has the DNA TGTGCCAGCAGTTACCCAAAGGAAGGCTATGGCTACACCTTC. This encodes CASSYPKEGYGYTF.